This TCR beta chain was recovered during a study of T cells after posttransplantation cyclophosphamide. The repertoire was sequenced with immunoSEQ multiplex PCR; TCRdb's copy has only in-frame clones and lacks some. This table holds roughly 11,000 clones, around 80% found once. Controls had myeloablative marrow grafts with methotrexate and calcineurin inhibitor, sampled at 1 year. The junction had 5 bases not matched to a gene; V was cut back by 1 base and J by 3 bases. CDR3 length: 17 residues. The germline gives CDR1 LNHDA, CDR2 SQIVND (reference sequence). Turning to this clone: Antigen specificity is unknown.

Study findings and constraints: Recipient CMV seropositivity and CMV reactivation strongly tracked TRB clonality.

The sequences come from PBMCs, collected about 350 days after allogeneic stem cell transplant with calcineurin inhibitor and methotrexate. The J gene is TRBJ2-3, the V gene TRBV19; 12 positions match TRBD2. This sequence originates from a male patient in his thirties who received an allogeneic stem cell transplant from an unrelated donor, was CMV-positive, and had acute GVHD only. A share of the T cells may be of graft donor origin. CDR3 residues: CASSIVWTSGDTDTQYF. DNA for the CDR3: TGTGCCAGTAGTATAGTTTGGACTAGCGGGGATACAGATACGCAGTATTTT.